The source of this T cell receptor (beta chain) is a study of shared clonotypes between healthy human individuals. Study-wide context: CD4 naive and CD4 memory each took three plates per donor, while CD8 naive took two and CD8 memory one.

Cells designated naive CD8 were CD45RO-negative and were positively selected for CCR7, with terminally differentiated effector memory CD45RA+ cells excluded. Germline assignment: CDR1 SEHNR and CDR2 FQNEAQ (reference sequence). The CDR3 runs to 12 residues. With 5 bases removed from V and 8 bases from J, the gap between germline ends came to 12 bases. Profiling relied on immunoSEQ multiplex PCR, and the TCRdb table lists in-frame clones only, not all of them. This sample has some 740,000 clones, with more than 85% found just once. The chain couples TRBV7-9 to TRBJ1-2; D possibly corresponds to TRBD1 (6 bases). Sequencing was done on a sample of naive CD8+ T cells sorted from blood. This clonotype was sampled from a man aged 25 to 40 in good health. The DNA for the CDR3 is TGTGCCAGCAGCCTCCCAGGGGACGGCTACACCTTC. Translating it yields CASSLPGDGYTF.